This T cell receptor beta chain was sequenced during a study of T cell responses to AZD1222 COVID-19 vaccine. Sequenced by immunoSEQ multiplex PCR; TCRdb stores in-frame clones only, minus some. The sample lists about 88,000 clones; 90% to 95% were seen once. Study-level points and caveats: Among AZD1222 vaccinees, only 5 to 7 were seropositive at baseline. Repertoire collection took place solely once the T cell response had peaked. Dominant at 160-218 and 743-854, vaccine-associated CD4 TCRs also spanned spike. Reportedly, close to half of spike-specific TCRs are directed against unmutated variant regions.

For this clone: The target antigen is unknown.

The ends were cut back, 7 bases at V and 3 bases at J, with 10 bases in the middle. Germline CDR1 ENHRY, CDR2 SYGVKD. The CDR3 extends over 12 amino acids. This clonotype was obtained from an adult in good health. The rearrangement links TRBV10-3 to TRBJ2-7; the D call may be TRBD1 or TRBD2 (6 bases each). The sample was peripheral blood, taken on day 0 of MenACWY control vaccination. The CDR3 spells CAITEGGYEQYF. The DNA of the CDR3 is TGTGCCATCACCGAGGGGGGCTACGAGCAGTACTTC.